The text below deals with one TCR beta chain. The data stem from a study of blood T cell repertoires in COVID-19. As for the study in general: From T cells, B-cell-depleted T cells, or PBMCs came the material, which was cDNA or gDNA.

Patients of the Seattle cohort, enrolled during active infection, were followed longitudinally. The assay was immunoSEQ multiplex PCR, and TCRdb's table has in-frame clones only and misses some. This table holds about 160,000 clones, around 86% found once. The sequence derives from a man aged 55 to 70 with COVID-19, enrolled during active disease. Sequenced: peripheral blood.

CDR3 nucleotide sequence: TGTGCCAGCAGCTGGACTAGCGGGGTAGCGGGCGAGCAGTACTTC. Translated: CASSWTSGVAGEQYF. The V gene is TRBV3-1 (or the pseudogene TRBV3-2), the J gene TRBJ2-7; 12 nucleotides line up with TRBD2. This CDR3 has 15 amino acids. Trimming cost V 5 bases and J 6 bases; bases outside gene matches: 8. Germline-derived CDR1 and CDR2 are LGHDT and YNNKEL (reference sequence).